This entry is about one T cell receptor beta chain. Its antigen is as yet unknown. The CDR3 spans 14 residues. Germline V gene sequence: CDR1 LNHDA, CDR2 SQIVND (reference sequence). The ends lost 6 bases at V and 3 bases at J; junction bases unmatched: 6. The sample belongs to a study of cytotoxic CD8 clonotypes in ibrutinib-treated CLL. The wider study: An average of about 250,000 productive templates and 94,082 productive rearrangements was obtained per sample. Study-level results: Sampling schedules were unmatched across sustained-remission and progressing patients.

The planned depth of sequencing spanned 1 in 200,000 to 1 in 1 million T cells. Sequenced by immunoSEQ multiplex PCR; TCRdb stores in-frame clones only, minus some. The sample gives around 70,000 clones, 90% of which show up once; just over 3% is in the top ten. This material consisted of PBMCs, taken after 12 months of ibrutinib treatment. The clonotype was recovered from a human donor with chronic lymphocytic leukemia. The chain has TRBV19 and TRBJ1-1, with 8 bases fitting TRBD1. The CDR3 nucleotides read TGTGCCAGTAGCCCCGACAGGGGATACACTGAAGCTTTCTTT. Translated, it gives CASSPDRGYTEAFF.